Listed below are T cell receptor beta chains from one sample, sequenced in a study of blood T cell repertoires in COVID-19. Measured with immunoSEQ multiplex PCR; TCRdb has only the in-frame clones, and not every one. Of roughly 130,000 clones in the sample, roughly 84% were seen once. Sequenced material: PBMCs or T cells enriched from blood (not recorded which). The receptors shown here come from a woman aged 25 to 39 who had recovered from COVID-19. Both conserved end residues are part of each CDR3. A D gene is named only where the DNA matches it firmly. Size tells how often a clone was seen (once, few, many) or the class of an expanded clone, and some rows leave it out.

CDR3 DNA,CDR3 protein,D gene,V gene,J gene,clone size
TGTGCCAGCAGCTTGTTTCGGGGGGCTTACACCGGGGAGCTGTTTTTT,CASSLFRGAYTGELFF,NA,TRBV5-6,TRBJ2-2,NA
TGTGCCAGCAGCTCCCGACCTCCCCGAGGTGGCTGGGAGCAGTACTTC,CASSSRPPRGGWEQYF,NA,TRBV7-2,TRBJ2-7,NA
TGTGCCAGCAGTGAATTGGGGGGATTCTACGAGCAGTACTTC,CASSELGGFYEQYF,NA,TRBV25-1,TRBJ2-7,NA
TGTGCCAGCAGCTGGGGACAGATGAACACTGAAGCTTTCTTT,CASSWGQMNTEAFF,TRBD1,TRBV5-5,TRBJ1-1,NA
TGTGCCAGCAGCAAGACAGGAGATCAGCCCCAGCATTTT,CASSKTGDQPQHF,NA,TRBV21-1,TRBJ1-5,NA
TGTGCCAGCAGTGAACGGAGGACTACCTACTCCTACAATGAGCAGTTCTTC,CASSERRTTYSYNEQFF,NA,TRBV25-1,TRBJ2-1,NA
TGTGCCAGCAGCGTAGGGACAGGGGGCTCCTATAATTCACCCCTCCACTTT,CASSVGTGGSYNSPLHF,TRBD1,TRBV9,TRBJ1-6,NA
TGTGCCAGCAGTCCTAGCGCCGGGGAGCTGTTTTTT,CASSPSAGELFF,NA,TRBV12-3/TRBV12-4,TRBJ2-2,NA
TGTGCCAGCAGCTTATCGGTTTCTAGCTCTGGAAACACCATATATTTT,CASSLSVSSSGNTIYF,NA,TRBV7-9,TRBJ1-3,NA
TGTGCCACCAGCAGAGATCCAGGACAGGGGGCAGGGGGCAATCAGCCCCAGCATTTT,CATSRDPGQGAGGNQPQHF,TRBD1,TRBV15,TRBJ1-5,NA
TGTGCCAGCAGCCAGGGACTAGCGGGAGCGGTCGGGGAGCTGTTTTTT,CASSQGLAGAVGELFF,TRBD2,TRBV4-2,TRBJ2-2,few